This TCR beta chain was captured in a study of T cell repertoires in cytomegalovirus infection. Each CDR3 protein is one row after TCRdb ran MiXCR on the reads. Of a few hundred thousand distinct CDR3 sequences listed, 26% were seen once; the top ten hold about 13%. Germline V CDR1 and CDR2: SGDLS, YYNGEE. The CDR3 covers 14 residues. V shed 1 base and J shed 3 bases, with 9 bases lying between them. The sequencing sample was made of PBMCs. The sequence derives from a human donor in good health (CMV status not recorded). Some clones in this sample may be carry-over from other donors' samples. The genes are TRBV9 and TRBJ2-3; D gene uncertain. This CDR3 is CASSVRIGTDTQYF. CDR3 coding DNA: TGTGCCAGCAGCGTAAGGATAGGGACAGATACGCAGTATTTT.